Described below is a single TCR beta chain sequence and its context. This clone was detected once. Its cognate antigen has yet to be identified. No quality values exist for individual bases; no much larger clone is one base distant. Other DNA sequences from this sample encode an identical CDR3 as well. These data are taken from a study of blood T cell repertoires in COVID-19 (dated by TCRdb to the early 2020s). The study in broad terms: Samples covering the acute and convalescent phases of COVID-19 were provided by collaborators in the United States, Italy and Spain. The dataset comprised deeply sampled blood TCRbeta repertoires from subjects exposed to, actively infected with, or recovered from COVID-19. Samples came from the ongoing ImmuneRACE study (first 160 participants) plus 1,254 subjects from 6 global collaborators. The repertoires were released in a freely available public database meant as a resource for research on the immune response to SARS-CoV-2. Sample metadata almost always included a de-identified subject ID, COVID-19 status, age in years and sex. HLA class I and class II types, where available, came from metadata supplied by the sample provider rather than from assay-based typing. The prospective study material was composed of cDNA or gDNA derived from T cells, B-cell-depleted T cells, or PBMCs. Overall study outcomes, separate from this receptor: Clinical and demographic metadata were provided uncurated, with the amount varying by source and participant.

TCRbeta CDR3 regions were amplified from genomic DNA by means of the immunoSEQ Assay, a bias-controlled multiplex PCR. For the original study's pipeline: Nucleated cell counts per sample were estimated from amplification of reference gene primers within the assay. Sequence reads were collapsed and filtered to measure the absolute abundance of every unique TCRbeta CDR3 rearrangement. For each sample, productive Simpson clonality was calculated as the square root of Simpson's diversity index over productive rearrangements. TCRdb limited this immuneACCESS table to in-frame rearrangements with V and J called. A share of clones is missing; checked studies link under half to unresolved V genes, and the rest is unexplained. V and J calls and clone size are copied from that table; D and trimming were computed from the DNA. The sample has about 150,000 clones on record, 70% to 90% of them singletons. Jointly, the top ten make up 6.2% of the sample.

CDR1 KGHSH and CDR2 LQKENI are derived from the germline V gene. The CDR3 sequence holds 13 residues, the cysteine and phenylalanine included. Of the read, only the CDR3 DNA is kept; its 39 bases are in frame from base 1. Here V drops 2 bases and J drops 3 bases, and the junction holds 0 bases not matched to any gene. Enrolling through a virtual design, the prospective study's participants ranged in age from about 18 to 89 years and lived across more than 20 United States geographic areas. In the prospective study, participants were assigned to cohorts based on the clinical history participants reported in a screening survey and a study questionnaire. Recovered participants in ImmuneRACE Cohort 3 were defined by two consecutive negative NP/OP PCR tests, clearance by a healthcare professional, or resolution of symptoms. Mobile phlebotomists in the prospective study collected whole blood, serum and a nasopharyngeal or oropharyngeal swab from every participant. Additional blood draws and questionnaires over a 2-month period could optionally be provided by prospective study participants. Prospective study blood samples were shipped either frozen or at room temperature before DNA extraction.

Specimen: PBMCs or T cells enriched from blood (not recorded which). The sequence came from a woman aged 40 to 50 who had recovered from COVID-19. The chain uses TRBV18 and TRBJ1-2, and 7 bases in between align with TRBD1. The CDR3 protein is CASSPGQDYGYTF. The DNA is TGTGCCAGCTCACCAGGACAGGACTATGGCTACACCTTC.